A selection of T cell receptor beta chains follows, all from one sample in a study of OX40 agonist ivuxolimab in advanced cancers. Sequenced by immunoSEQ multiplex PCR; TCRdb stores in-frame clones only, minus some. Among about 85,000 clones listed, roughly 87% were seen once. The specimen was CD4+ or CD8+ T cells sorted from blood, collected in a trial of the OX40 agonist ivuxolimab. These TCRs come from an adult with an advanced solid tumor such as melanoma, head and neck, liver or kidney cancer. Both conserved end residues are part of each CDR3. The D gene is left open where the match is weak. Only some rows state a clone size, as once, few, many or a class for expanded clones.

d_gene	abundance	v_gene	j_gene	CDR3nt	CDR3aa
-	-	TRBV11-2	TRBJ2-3	TGTGCCAGCAGCTTAGATGATCTCACAGATACGCAGTATTTT	CASSLDDLTDTQYF
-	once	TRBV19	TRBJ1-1	TGTGCCAGTTGGGCCGGGGGCGGCACTGAAGCTTTCTTT	CASWAGGGTEAFF
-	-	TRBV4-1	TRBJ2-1	TGCGCCAGCAGCCAAGTAGGGTTATATTTCTTC	CASSQVGLYFF
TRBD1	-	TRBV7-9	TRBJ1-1	TGTGCCAGCAGCTCCAGACAACAGGGGTGGGGTCTGGACACTGAAGCTTTCTTT	CASSSRQQGWGLDTEAFF
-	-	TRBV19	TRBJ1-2	TGTGCCAGTAGTAAATTTTCCCCATCATACGTCACCGGCTATGGCTACACCTTC	CASSKFSPSYVTGYGYTF
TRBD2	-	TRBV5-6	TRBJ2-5	TGTGCCAGCAGCCTACGCGGTAGCGGGAGGGGGCAAGAGACCCAGTACTTC	CASSLRGSGRGQETQYF
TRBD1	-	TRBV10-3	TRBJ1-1	TGTGCCATCGGGGCCGGGACAGGGAGCACTGAAGCTTTCTTT	CAIGAGTGSTEAFF
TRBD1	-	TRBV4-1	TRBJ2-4	TGCGCCAGCAGCCAAATCGGGACAGCCGTTATTAACATTCAGTACTTC	CASSQIGTAVINIQYF
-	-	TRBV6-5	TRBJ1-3	TGTGCCAGCAGTCTTACAGGGCTTTCTGGAAACACCATATATTTT	CASSLTGLSGNTIYF
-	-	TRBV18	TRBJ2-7	TGTGCCAGCTCACCTTCGCAGGGATACGAGCAGTACTTC	CASSPSQGYEQYF
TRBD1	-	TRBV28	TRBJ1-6	TGTGCCAGCAGGAGGGACAGCGAACGGTCACCCCTCCACTTT	CASRRDSERSPLHF
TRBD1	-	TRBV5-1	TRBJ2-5	TGCGCCAGCCAGCAGGACAGGGTTTTCCAGGAGACCCAGTACTTC	CASQQDRVFQETQYF
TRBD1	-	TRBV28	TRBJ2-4	TGTGCCAGCATGAACAGGGGAAGGAACATTCAGTACTTC	CASMNRGRNIQYF
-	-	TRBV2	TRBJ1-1	TGTGCCAGCAGTGTGGGGGGCGAAGCTTTCTTT	CASSVGGEAFF
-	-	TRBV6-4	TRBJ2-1	TGTGCCAGCAGGAGGGGGGGGAGCTCCTACAATGAGCAGTTCTTC	CASRRGGSSYNEQFF
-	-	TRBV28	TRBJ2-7	TGTGCCAGCCGGCTCAGGGGTAATCCCTACGAGCAGTACTTC	CASRLRGNPYEQYF
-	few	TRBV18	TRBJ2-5	TGTGCCAGCTCACCATCAGAGACCCAGTACTTC	CASSPSETQYF
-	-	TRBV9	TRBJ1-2	TGTGCCAGCAGCGTAGACGGCAGGGCGAGTGGCTACACCTTC	CASSVDGRASGYTF
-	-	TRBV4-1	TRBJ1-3	TGCGCCAGCAGCCAAGATGGGGCAGCTGGAAACACCATATATTTT	CASSQDGAAGNTIYF
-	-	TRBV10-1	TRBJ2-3	TGCGCCAGCAGCGCCCAGCGGAACACAGATACGCAGTATTTT	CASSAQRNTDTQYF
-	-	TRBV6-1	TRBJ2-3	TGTGCCAGCACCTTGACTAACAGAGATACGCAGTATTTT	CASTLTNRDTQYF
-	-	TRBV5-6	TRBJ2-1	TGTGCCAGCAGCTTTGGAGGGAACTCCTACAATGAGCAGTTCTTC	CASSFGGNSYNEQFF
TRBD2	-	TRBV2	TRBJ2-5	TGTGCCAGCACCTTGACTAGCGGGGGGGAGGAGACCCAGTACTTC	CASTLTSGGEETQYF
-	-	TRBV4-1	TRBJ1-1	TGCGCCAGCAGCCAAGATCTACAGGGATATACTGAAGCTTTCTTT	CASSQDLQGYTEAFF
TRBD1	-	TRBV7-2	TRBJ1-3	TGTGCCAGCAGCTTTACCGGGACAGGGGGCGGAAACACCATATATTTT	CASSFTGTGGGNTIYF